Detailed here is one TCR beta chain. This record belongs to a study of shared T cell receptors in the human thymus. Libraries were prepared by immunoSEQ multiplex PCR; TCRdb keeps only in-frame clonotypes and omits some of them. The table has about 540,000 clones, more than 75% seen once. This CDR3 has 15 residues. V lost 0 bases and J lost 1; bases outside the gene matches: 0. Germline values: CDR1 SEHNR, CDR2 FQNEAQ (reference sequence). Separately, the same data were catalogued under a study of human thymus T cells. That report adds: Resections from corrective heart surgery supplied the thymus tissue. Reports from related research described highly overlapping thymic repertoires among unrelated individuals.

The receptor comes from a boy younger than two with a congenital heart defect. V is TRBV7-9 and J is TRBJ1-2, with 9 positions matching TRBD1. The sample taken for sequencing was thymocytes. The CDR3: CASSLAGQGNYGYTF. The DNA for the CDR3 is TGTGCCAGCAGCTTAGCGGGACAGGGTAACTATGGCTACACCTTC.